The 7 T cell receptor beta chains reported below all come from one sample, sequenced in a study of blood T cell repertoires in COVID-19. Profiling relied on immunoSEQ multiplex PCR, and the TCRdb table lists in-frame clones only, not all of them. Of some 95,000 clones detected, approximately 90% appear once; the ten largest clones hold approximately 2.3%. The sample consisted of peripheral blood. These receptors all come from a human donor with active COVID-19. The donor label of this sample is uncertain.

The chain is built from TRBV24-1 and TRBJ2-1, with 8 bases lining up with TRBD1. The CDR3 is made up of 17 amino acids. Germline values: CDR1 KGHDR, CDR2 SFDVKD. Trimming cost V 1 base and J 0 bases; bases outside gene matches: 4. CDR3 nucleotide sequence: TGTGCCACCAGTGATTTCGGACAGGGAAGCTCCTACAATGAGCAGTTCTTC. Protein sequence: CATSDFGQGSSYNEQFF.

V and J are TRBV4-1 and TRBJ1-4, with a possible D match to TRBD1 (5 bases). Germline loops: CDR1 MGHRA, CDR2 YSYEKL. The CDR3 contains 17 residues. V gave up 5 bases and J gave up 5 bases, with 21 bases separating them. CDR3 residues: CASSSPSAGKKNEKLFF. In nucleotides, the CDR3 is TGCGCCAGCAGCTCCCCCTCGGCAGGGAAAAAAAATGAAAAACTGTTTTTT.

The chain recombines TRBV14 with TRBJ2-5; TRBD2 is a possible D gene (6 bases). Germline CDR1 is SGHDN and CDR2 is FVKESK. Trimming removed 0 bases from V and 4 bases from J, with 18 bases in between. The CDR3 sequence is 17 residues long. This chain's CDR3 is CASSQEEAAPGGETQYF. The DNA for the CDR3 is TGTGCCAGCAGCCAAGAGGAGGCCGCTCCCGGGGGAGAGACCCAGTACTTC.

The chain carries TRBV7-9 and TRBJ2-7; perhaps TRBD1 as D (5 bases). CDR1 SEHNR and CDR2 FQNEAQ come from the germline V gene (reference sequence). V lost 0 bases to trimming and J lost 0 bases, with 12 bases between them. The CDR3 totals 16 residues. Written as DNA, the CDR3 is TGTGCCAGCAGCTTAGCGCCCGGACACCTCTCCTACGAGCAGTACTTC. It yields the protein CASSLAPGHLSYEQYF.

The CDR3 sequence is CASSQGQGKNIQYF. The CDR3 nucleotides read TGTGCCAGCAGCCAGGGACAGGGAAAGAACATTCAGTACTTC. V is TRBV7-2 and J is TRBJ2-4; 9 bases align to TRBD1. V lost 5 bases to trimming and J lost 7 bases; unmatched junction nucleotides: 6. The CDR3 runs 14 residues. Per the germline V gene, CDR1 is SGHTA and CDR2 is FQGNSA.

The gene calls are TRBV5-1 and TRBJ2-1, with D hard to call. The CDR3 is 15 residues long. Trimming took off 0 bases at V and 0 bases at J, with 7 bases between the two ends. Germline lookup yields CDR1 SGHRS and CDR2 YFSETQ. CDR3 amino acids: CASSLVTSSYNEQFF. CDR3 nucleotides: TGCGCCAGCAGCTTGGTAACGAGCTCCTACAATGAGCAGTTCTTC.

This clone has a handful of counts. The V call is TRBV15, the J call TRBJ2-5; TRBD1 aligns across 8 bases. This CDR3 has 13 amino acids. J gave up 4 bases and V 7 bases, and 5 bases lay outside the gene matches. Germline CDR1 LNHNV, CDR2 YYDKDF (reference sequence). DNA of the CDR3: TGTGCCACCACTACAGGGGGACTAGAGACCCAGTACTTC. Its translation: CATTTGGLETQYF.